This entry concerns a single T cell receptor beta chain. Its antigen is unidentified. The sample belongs to a study of EBV T-cell therapy then PD-1 blockade in nasopharyngeal carcinoma. The CDR3 is made up of 13 amino acids. Germline-derived CDR1 and CDR2 are MRHNA and SNTAGT. V lost 3 bases and J 4 bases, leaving 8 bases between the germline ends. Generated by immunoSEQ multiplex PCR, the TCRdb table keeps only in-frame clones and is missing some. The sample contains 15,000 to 20,000 clones, 75% to 90% of which appear only once. The treatment: AdE1-LMPpoly-expanded autologous EBV-specific T-cell therapy followed by anti-PD-1 nivolumab.

The sequencing here drew on CD8+ T cells from blood, taken at day 0 from a patient whose treatment included autologous EBV-specific T cells and nivolumab. The source of this sequence is a man aged 40-49 years with nasopharyngeal carcinoma. This chain uses TRBV6-4 with TRBJ2-3, with D perhaps TRBD2 (6 bases). As DNA, the CDR3 is TGTGCCAGCAGTGATGGGGAGGCAGATACGCAGTATTTT. Its translation: CASSDGEADTQYF.